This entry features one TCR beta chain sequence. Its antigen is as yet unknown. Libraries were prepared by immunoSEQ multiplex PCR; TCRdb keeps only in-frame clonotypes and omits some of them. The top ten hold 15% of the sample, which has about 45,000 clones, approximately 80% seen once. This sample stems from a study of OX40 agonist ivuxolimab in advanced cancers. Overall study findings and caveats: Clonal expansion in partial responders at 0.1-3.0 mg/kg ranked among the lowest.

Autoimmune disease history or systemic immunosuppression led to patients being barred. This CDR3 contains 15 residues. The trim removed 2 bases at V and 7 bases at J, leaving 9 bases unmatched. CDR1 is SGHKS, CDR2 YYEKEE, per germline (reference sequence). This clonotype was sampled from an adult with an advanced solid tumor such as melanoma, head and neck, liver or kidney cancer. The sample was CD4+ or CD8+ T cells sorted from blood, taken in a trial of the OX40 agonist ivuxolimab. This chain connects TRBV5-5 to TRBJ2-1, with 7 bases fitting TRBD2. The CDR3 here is CASSLTSGVSNEQFF. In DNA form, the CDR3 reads TGTGCCAGCAGCTTAACAAGCGGGGTCTCAAATGAGCAGTTCTTC.